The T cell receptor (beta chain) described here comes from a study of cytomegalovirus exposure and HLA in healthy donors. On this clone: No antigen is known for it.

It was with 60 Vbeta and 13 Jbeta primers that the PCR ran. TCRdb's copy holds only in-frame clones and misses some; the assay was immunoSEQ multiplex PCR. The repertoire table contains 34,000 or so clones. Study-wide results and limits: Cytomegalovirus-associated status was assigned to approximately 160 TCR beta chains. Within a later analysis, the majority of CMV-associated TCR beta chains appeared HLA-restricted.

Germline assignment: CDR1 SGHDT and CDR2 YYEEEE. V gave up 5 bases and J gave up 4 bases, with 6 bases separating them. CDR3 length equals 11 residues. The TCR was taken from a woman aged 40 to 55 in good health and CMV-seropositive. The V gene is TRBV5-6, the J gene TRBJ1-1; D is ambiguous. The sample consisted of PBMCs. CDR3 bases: TGTGCCAGCAGATCGAGCACTGAAGCTTTCTTT. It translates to CASRSSTEAFF.